This T cell receptor beta chain was identified during a study of T cells in Graves' hyperthyroidism and ophthalmopathy. Remarks on this clonotype: The antigen is undetermined.

Study-wide findings and caveats: The model identified upcoming ophthalmopathy a median roughly 6.5 months ahead of onset. A model built on 13 V-J features separated ophthalmopathy from stable hyperthyroidism.

It was RNA transcripts that yielded the amplified TCR beta CDR3 regions. With the HTBI primer set, the TCR CDR3 went through a first round of RT-PCR. TCRdb recomputed calls from the multiplex PCR reads with MiXCR, one row per CDR3 protein. The data show a few hundred thousand distinct CDR3 sequences, with more than 12% seen just once and roughly a fifth held by the top ten. V was cut by 4 bases and J by 8 bases, with 16 bases left in between. The CDR3 is made up of 14 amino acids. Germline CDR1 SGHRS, CDR2 YFSETQ. This TCR derives from a woman aged 25 to 39 with Graves' ophthalmopathy. The J gene is TRBJ2-1, the V gene TRBV5-1, with a possible D match to TRBD2 (5 bases). Sequenced input: blood. The CDR3: CASSQTTGWDEQFF. CDR3 nucleotide sequence: TGCGCCAGCAGCCAGACTACGGGTTGGGATGAGCAGTTCTTC.